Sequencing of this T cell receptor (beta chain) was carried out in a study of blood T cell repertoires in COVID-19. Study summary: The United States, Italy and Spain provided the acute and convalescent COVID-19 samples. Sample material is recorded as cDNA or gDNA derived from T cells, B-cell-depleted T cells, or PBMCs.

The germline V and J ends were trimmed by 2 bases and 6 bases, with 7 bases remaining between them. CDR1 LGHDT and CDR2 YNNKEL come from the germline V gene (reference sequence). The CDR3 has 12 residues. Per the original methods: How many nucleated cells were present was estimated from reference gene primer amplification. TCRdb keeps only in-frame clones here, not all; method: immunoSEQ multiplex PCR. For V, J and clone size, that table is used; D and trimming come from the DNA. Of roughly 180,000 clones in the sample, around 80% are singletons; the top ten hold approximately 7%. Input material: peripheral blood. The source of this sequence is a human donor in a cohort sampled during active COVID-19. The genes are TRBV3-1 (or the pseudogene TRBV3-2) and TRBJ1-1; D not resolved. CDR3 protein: CASSQRRPEAFF. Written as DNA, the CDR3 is TGTGCCAGCAGCCAAAGGCGGCCTGAAGCTTTCTTT.